These 4 T cell receptor beta chains came from one sample sequenced in a study of cytomegalovirus exposure and HLA in healthy donors. PCR used 60 Vbeta primers and 13 Jbeta primers. Sequencing used immunoSEQ multiplex PCR; TCRdb keeps in-frame clones, though not all of them. Of roughly 72,000 clones in the sample, 79% were seen once. Sequenced material: PBMCs. Every receptor here comes from a woman aged 40 to 50 in good health and CMV-seropositive.

This chain connects TRBV21-1 to TRBJ1-1. TRBV21-1 constitutes a pseudogene. The CDR3 has 18 residues. CDR3 protein: CASSKDPPHREQNTEAFF. CDR3 nucleotide sequence: TGTGCCAGCAGCAAAGACCCCCCTCACCGGGAGCAGAACACTGAAGCTTTCTTT.

The chain recombines TRBV14 with TRBJ1-1; D remains unclear. Germline values: CDR1 SGHDN, CDR2 FVKESK. The CDR3 contains 15 residues. V shed 0 bases and J shed 1 base, with 9 bases lying between them. In nucleotides, the CDR3 is TGTGCCAGCAGCCAAGATGGGAGGGCGAACACTGAAGCTTTCTTT. It specifies CASSQDGRANTEAFF.

In regard to this clone: The junction departs from the called germline gene at one end, perhaps through a read error. The J gene is TRBJ2-7, the V gene TRBV7-9; 7 bases map to TRBD1. The germline CDR1 and CDR2 sequences are SEHNR and FQNEAQ (reference sequence). This CDR3 region has 16 residues. The CDR3 bases are TGTTCCAGCAGCGGCAGGCCGGGACAGTCTTCCTACGAGCAGTACTTC. It specifies CSSSGRPGQSSYEQYF.

This clone was observed a single time. V and J are TRBV6-1 and TRBJ2-7; 9 bases are a match to TRBD1. The germline V gene encodes CDR1 MNHNS and CDR2 SASEGT. The CDR3 runs 13 residues. Germline trimming cut 11 bases from V and 4 bases from J; bases unmatched to any gene: 9. The CDR3 spells CASRGQGWYEQYF. The CDR3 DNA reads as TGTGCCTCCAGGGGACAGGGTTGGTACGAGCAGTACTTC.